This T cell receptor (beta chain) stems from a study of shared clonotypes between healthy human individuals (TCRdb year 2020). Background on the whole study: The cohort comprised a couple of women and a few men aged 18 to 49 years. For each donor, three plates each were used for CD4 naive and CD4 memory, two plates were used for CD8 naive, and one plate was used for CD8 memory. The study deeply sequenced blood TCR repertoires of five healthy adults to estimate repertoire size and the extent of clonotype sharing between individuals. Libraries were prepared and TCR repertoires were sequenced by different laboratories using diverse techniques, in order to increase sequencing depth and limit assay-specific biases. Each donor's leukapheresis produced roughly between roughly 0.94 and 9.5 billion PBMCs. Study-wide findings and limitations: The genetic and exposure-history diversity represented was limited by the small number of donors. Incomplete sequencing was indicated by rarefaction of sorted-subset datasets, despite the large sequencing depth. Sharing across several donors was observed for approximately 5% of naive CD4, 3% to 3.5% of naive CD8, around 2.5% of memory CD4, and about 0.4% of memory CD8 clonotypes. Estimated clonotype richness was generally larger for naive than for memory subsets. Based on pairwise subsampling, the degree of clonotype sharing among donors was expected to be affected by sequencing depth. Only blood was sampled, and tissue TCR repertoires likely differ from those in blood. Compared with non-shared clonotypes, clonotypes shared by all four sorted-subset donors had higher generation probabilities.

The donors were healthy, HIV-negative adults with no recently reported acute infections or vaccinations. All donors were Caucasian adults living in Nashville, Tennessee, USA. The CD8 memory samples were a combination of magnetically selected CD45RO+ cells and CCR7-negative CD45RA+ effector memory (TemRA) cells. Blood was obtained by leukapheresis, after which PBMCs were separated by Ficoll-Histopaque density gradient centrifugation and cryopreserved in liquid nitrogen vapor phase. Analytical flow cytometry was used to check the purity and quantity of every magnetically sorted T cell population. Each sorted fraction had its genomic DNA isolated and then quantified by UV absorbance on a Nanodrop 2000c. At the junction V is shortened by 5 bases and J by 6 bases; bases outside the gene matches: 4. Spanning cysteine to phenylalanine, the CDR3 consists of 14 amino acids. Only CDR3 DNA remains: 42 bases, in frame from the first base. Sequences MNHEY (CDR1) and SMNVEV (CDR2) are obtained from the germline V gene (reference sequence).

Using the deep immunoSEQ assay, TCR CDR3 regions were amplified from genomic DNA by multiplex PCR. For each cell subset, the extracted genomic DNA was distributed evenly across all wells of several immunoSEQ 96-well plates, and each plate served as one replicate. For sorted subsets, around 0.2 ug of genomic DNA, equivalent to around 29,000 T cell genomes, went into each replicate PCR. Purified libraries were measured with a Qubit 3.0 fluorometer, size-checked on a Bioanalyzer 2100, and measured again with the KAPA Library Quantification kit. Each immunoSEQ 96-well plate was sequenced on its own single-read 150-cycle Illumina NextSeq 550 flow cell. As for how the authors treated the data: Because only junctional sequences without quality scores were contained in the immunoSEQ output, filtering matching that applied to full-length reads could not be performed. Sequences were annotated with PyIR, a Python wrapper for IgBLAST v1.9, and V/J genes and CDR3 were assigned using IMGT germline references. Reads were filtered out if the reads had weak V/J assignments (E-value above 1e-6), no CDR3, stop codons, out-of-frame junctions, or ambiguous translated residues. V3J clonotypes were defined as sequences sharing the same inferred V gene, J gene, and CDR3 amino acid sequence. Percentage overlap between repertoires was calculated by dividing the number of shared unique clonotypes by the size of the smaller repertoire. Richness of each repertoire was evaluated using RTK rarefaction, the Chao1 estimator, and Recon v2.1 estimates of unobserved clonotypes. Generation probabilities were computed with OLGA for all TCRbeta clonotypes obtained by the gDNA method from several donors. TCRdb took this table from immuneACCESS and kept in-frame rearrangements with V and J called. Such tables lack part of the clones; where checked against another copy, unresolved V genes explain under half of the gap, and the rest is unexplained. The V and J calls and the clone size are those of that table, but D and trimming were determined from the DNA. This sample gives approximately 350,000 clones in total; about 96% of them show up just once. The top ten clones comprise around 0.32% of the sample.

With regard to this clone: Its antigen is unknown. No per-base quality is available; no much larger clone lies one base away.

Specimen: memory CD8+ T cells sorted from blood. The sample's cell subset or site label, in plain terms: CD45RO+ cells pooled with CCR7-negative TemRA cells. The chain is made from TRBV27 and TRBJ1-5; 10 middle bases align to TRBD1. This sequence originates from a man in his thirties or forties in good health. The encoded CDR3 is CASSNRDRGQPQHF. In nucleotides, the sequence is TGTGCCAGCAGTAACCGGGACAGGGGTCAGCCCCAGCATTTT.